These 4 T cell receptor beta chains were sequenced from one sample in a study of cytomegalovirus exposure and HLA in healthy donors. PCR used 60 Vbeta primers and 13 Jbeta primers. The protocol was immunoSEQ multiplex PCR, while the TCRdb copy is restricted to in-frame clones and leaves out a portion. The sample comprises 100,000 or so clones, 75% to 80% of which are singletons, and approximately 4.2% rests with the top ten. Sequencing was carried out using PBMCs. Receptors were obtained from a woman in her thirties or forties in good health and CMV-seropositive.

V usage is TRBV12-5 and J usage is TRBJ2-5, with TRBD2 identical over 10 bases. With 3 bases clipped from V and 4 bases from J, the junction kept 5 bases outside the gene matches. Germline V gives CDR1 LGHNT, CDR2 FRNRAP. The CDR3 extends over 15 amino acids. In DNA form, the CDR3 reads TGTGCTAGTGGTTTTTCAGCGGGAGGGGGAGAGACCCAGTACTTC. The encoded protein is CASGFSAGGGETQYF.

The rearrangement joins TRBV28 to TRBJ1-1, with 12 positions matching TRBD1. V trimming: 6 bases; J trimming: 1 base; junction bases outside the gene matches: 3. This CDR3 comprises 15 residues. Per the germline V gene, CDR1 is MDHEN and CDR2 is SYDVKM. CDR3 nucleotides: TGTGCCAGCAGGGGACAGGGGGCAAAGAACACTGAAGCTTTCTTT. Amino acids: CASRGQGAKNTEAFF.

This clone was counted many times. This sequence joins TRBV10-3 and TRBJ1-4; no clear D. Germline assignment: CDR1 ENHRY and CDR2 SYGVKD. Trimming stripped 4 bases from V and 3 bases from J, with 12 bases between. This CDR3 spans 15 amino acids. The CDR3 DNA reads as TGTGCCATCAGTGCGAGTACCGGGTCTAATGAAAAACTGTTTTTT. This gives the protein CAISASTGSNEKLFF.

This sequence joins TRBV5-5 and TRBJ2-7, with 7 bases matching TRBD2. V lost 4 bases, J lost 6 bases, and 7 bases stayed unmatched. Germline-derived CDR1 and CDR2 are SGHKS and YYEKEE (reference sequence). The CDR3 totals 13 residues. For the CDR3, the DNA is TGTGCCAGCAGCCTGGCGGGAGTAGCCGAGCAGTACTTC. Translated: CASSLAGVAEQYF.